The present TCR beta chain was sequenced within a study of early stage breast cancer tumors (dated by TCRdb to about 2017). About the study as a whole: Of the 15 to 20 invasive breast tumors, approximately 11 were found to be estrogen receptor-positive, progesterone receptor-positive and HER2-negative. Of the approximately twelve ER+/PR+/HER2- tumors, eight were classified as invasive ductal carcinomas and four as invasive lobular carcinomas. The average read coverage per sample was roughly 10-fold. The samples as a whole yielded more than 2.5 million detected templates, corresponding to nearly 1,100,000 unique clonotypes.

CDR1 and CDR2, looked up from the germline V gene, are MGHRA and YSYEKL. The CDR3 holds 15 amino acids from the cysteine to the phenylalanine. Just the 45-base CDR3 DNA is kept, in frame starting at base 1. Trimming at the junction amounts to 0 bases on V and 0 bases on J, and the germline ends lie 8 bases apart. Overall results and qualifications from the work: Bulk genomic DNA sequencing of unsorted cells missed chain pairing and functional markers such as CD4, CD8 and FOXP3. Enriched TCRB sequences shared across patients were found to be mostly commonly generated sequences that were unlikely to play an important role in the tumor microenvironment. Repertoires from blood resembled normal breast more closely than tumor, and using blood as a reference for each tissue separated tumor from normal in 14 of 16 patients. Compared with adjacent normal breast tissue, tumors had roughly 2.5-fold higher T cell density and higher clonality. Because the cohort was small, analysis by tumor subtype was not possible.

Adjacent normal breast tissue was collected 2-4 cm away from the tumor, rinsed in PBS and stored in prechilled RNAlater. Because normal breast tissue has high lipid content and low cell density, getting sufficient DNA from normal breast tissue often required about 95-340 mg of tissue. The study profiled bulk TCR beta-chain repertoires in matched peripheral blood, tumor and adjacent normal breast tissue taken from about 15 patients with early-stage breast cancer. Genomic DNA was extracted with the Qiagen AllPrep DNA/RNA Mini kit. Each sample was amplified in two independent genomic DNA replicates, using approximately 550 ng for blood and 1.5 ug for tumor or normal breast. TCRB sequencing of genomic DNA was carried out with the ImmunoSeq Intro kit according to the manufacturer's instructions. Multiplex PCR ran 30 to 40 cycles with proprietary primers and spike-in control sequences for absolute quantification. Single-end 150-bp reads were used to sequence an 87-bp fragment spanning the CDR3 and the flanking V and J genes. Each lane of an Illumina MiSeq using version 3.0 chemistry carried seven multiplexed samples, with two replicates per sample. For the original study's pipeline: The vendor's proprietary pipeline handled the raw data processing, merging both replicates into a single result for each sample. A clonotype was defined as productive rearrangements that share the same V-gene family, CDR3 amino acid sequence and J-gene segment. Clonality was computed as 1 minus the normalized Shannon entropy (Pielou evenness) of TCRB abundances. To estimate T cell density, the total number of templates was divided by the input cell count, which was inferred from how much DNA went in. Recon with default parameters was used to estimate total repertoire diversity and clonality. Tumor-enriched clonotypes were defined as having over 0.1% abundance in tumor and at least 32-fold higher abundance than in normal breast. As stored in TCRdb, this immuneACCESS dataset retains in-frame rearrangements with V and J assigned. A fraction of the clones does not appear; measured against another copy, unresolved V genes explain less than half of the discrepancy, and the remainder lacks a known reason. From that table come the V and J calls and clone size; the DNA was used to work out D and trimming. This sample gives 7,000 to 9,500 clones in total; around 75% of them show up just once. The ten top clones hold 17% of the sample.

With respect to this clone: No cognate antigen has been identified for it. One base away there is no much larger clone; base qualities are not given.

The sequence derives from a person between 60 and 69 years old with breast cancer. Sequenced input: normal breast tissue next to the tumor. The chain is assembled from TRBV4-1 and TRBJ1-2, with a tentative D gene TRBD1 over 5 matching bases. The nucleotide sequence is TGCGCCAGCAGCCAAGAACTACAGGCTAACTATGGCTACACCTTC. This gives the protein CASSQELQANYGYTF.